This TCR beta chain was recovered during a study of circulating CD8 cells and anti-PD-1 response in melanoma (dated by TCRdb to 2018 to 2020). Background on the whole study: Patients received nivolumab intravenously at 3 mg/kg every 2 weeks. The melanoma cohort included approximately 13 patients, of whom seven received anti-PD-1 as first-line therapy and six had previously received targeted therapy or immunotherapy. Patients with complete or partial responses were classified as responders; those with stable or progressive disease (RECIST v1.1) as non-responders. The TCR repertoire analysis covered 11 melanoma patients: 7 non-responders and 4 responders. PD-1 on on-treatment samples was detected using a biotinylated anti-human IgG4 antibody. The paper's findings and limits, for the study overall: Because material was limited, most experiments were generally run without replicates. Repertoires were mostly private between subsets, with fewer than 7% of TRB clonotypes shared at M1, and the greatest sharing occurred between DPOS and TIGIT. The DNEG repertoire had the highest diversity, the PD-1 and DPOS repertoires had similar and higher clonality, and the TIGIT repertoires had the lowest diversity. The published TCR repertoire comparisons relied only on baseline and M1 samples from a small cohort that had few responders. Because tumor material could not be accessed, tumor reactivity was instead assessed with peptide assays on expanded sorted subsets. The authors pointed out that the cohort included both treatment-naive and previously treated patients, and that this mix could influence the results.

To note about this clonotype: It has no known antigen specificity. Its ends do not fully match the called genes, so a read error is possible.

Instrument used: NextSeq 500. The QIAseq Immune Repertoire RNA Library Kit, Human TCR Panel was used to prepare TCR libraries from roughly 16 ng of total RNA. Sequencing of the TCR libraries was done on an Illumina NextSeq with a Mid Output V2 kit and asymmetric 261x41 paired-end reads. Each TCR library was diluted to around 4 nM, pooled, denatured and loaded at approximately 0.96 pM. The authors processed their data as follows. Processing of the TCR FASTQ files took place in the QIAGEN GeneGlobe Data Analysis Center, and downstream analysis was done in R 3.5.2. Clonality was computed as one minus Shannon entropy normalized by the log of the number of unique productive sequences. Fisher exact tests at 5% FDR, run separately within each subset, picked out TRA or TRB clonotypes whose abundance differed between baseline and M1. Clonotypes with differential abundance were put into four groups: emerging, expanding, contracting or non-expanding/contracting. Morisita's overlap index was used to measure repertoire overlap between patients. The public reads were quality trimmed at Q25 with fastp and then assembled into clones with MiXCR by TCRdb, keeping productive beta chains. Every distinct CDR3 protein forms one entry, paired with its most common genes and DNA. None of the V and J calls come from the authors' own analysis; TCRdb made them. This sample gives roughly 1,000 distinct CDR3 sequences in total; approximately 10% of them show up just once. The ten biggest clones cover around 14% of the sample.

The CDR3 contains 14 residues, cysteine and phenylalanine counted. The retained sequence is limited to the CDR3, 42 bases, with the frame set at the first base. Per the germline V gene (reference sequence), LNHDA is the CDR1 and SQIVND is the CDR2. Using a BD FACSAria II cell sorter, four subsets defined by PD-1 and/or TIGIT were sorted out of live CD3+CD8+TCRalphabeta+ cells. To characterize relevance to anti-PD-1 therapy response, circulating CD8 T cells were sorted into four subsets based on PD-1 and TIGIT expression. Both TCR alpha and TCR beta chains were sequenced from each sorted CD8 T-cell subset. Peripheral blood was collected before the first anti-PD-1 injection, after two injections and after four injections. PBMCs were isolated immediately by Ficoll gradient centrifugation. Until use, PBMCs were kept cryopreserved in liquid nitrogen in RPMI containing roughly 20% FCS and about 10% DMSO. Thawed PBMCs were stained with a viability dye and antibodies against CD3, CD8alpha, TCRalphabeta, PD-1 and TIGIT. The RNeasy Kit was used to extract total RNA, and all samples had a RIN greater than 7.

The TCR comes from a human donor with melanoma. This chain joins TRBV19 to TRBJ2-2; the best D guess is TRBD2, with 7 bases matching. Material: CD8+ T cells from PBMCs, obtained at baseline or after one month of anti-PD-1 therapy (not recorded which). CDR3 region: CASSSPGGTGGLFF. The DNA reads TGTGCCAGTAGTAGCCCCGGGGGCACCGGGGGGCTGTTCTTT.